This T cell receptor beta chain was identified in a study of CXCR3-negative and CXCR3-positive naive CD8 T cells. Study details: Across all libraries, TRB reads numbered roughly 150 million, with about 1.5 +/- 0.3 million in each library. Whole-study findings and limits: The authors found comparable surface CD5 between naive subsets and inferred TCR strength from TRB CDR3 properties. TRB CDR3 hydrophobicity was greater in CXCR3-positive naive cells than in CXCR3-negative naive cells.

Subsets of CD8+ T cells were each sorted in triplicate at 300,000 cells apiece. Naive CD8+ T cells displayed a CD45RO-CCR7+CD27+CD95- phenotype. Carrying UMI labels, the TRB cDNA libraries were prepared through 5' RACE. Following a re-call of the 5' RACE reads, TCRdb has one entry per CDR3 protein and lacks DNA. The sample features some 100,000 distinct CDR3 sequences, with 0.35% to 0.4% in its top ten. Details on this clonotype: The antigen is unknown.

CDR1 is MDHEN, CDR2 SYDVKM, per germline. The CDR3 runs to 14 residues. Sequenced: naive CXCR3+ CD8+ T cells from blood. This sample's subset: CD45RO-CCR7+CD27+CD95- naive CD8+ T cells expressing CXCR3 (TNR3+). The chain couples TRBV28 to TRBJ1-1. The receptor comes from a human donor in good health. Some clones in this sample may be carry-over from other donors' samples. Here the CDR3 reads CASSALVLGTEAFF.